What follows is one TCR beta chain and its context. Its antigen is currently unknown. Each CDR3 protein gets one entry after TCRdb re-called the reads with MiXCR. The repertoire has 150,000 or so distinct CDR3 sequences, around 32% of them found once; the top ten carry around 50%. Trimming removed 6 bases from V and 6 bases from J, with 12 bases in between. The germline V gene encodes CDR1 LNHDA and CDR2 SQIVND (reference sequence). CDR3 length: 13 amino acids. This sample is part of a study of T cell repertoires in cytomegalovirus infection. Across the study: Carrying CMV and the relevant HLA type showed in public TCR beta signatures.

Study observations and caveats: Summed frequency of public TCR beta families distinguished CMV carriers with the relevant HLA. Clonotype analysis showed dominance of the ex vivo response by HLA-C-restricted CMV-specific TCR beta clonotypes.

The chain employs TRBV19 and TRBJ1-5, with D unresolved. The sample was CD8+ T cells from cultured PBMCs, taken from culture after CMV antigen stimulation. This sequence was found in a human donor in good health (CMV status not recorded). Some clones in this sample may be carry-over from other donors' samples. The CDR3 nucleotides are TGTGCCAGTAGAACCGGCCAGGCTCAGCCCCAGCATTTT. It yields the protein CASRTGQAQPQHF.